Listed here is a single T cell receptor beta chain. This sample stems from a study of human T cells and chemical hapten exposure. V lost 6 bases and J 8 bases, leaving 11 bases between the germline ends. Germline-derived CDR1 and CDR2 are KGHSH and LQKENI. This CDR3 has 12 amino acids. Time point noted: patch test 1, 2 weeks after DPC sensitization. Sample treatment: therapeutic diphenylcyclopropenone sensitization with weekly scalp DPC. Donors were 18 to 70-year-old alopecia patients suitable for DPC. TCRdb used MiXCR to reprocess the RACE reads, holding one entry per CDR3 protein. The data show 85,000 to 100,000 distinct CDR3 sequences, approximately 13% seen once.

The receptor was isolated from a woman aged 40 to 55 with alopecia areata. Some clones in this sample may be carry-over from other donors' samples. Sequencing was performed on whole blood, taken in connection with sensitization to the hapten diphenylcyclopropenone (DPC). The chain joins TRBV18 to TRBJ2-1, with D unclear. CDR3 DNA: TGTGCCAGCTCCCGTTCCATCTATGAGCAGTTCTTC. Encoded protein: CASSRSIYEQFF. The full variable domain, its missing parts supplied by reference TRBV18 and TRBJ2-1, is NAGVMQNPRHLVRRRGQEARLRCSPMKGHSHVYWYRQLPEEGLKFMVYLQKENIIDESGMPKERFSAEFPKEGPSILRIQQVVRGDSAAYFCASSRSIYEQFFGPGTRLTVL.